This TCR beta chain was obtained from a study of blood T cells in healthy people across ages. Findings and limits, study-wide: Age brought a roughly linear fall in TCR beta diversity measured per million T cells.

For this clonotype: Its antigen remains unidentified.

A minimum of 6 micrograms of total RNA was extracted per sample. The authors ran a second PCR of roughly 6 to 12 cycles using a sample-barcoded 5' primer and a J-beta primer mix. TCRdb passed the 5' RACE reads through MiXCR, listing each CDR3 protein once. The sample lists more than 900,000 distinct CDR3 sequences, almost 25% occurring once. Germline V gives CDR1 MDHEN, CDR2 SYDVKM. V lost 3 bases to trimming and J lost 10 bases, with 10 bases between them. This CDR3 comprises 12 residues. The same sample was also used in a study of T cells of mothers and their children. From that report: The whole RNA yield was converted to cDNA, roughly 1.5 ug per 15 ul.

The sequenced sample consisted of blood. The J gene is TRBJ2-1, the V gene TRBV28; D unresolved. This TCR was sampled from a girl aged 2-10 years in good health. CDR3 loop: CASSFLIGEQFF. The CDR3 DNA reads as TGTGCCAGCAGTTTTTTAATAGGGGAGCAGTTCTTC. The full variable domain, in which reference TRBV28 and TRBJ2-1 provide the parts outside the CDR3, is DVKVTQSSRYLVKRTGEKVFLECVQDMDHENMFWYRQDPGLGLRLIYFSYDVKMKEKGDIPEGYSVSREKKERFSLILESASTNQTSMYLCASSFLIGEQFFGPGTRLTVL.